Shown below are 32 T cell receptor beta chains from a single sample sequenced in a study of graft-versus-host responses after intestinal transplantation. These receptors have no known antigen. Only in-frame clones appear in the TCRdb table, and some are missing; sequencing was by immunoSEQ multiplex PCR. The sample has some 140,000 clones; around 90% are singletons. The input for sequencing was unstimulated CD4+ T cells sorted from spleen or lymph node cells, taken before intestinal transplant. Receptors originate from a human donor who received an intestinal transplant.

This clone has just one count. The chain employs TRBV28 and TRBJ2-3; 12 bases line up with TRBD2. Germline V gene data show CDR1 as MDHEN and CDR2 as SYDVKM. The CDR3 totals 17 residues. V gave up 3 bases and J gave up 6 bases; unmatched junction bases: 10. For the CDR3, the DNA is TGTGCCAGCAGTTTCCCCTCCGGACTAGCGGGAACGGATACGCAGTATTTT. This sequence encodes CASSFPSGLAGTDTQYF.

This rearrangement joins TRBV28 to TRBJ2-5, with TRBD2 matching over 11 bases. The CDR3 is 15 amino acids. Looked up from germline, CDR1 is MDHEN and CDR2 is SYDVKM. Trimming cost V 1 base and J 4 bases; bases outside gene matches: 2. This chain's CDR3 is CASSLYGLAGETQYF. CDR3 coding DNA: TGTGCCAGCAGTTTATATGGACTAGCGGGAGAGACCCAGTACTTC.

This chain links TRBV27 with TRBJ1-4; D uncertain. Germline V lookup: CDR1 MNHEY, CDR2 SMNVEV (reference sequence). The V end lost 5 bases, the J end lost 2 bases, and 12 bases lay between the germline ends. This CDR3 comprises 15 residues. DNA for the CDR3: TGTGCCAGCAGTAAGCGAGGGATGACTAATGAAAAACTGTTTTTT. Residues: CASSKRGMTNEKLFF.

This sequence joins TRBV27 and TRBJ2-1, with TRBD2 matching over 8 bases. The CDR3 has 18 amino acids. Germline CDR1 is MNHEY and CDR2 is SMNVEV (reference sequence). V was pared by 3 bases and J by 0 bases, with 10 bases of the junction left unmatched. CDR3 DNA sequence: TGTGCCAGCAGTTTGTCCACTAGCGGTCTTAGCTCCTACAATGAGCAGTTCTTC. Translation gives CASSLSTSGLSSYNEQFF.

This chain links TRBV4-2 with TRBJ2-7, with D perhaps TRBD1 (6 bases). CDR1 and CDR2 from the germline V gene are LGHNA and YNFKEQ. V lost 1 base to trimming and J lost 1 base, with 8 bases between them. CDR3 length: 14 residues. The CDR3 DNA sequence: TGTGCCAGCAGCCAAGCACAGGGTTCCTACGAGCAGTACTTC. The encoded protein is CASSQAQGSYEQYF.

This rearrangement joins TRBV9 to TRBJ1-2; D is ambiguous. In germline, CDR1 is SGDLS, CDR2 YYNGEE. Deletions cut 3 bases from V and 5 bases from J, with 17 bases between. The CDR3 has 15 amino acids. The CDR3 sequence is CASSGGVGRIYGYTF. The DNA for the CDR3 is TGTGCCAGCAGCGGAGGTGTCGGACGGATTTATGGCTACACCTTC.

The CDR3 protein is CATELLNTEAFF. For the CDR3, the DNA is TGTGCCACCGAGTTACTTAACACTGAAGCTTTCTTT. The genes are TRBV7-9 and TRBJ1-1; D is unresolved. Trimming took off 10 bases at V and 2 bases at J, with 11 bases between the two ends. The germline V gene encodes CDR1 SEHNR and CDR2 FQNEAQ (reference sequence). CDR3 length: 12 amino acids.

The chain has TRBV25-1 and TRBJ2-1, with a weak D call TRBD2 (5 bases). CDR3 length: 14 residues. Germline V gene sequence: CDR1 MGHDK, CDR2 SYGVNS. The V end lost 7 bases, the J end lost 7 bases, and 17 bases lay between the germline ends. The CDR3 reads CASKRTGLGNEQFF. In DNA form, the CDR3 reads TGTGCCAGCAAACGGACTGGCTTGGGGAATGAGCAGTTCTTC.

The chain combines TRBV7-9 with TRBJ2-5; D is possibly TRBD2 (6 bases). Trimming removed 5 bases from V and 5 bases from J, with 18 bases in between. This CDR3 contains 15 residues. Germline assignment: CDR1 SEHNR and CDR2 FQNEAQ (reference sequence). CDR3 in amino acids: CASSPGRGFRETQYF. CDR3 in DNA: TGTGCCAGCAGCCCGGGACGGGGGTTCAGGGAGACCCAGTACTTC.

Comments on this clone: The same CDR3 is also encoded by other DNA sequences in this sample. The CDR3 loop reads CASSTTSALGEQFF. In nucleotides, the CDR3 is TGTGCCAGCAGTACAACTAGCGCGTTGGGTGAGCAGTTCTTC. The rearrangement links TRBV2 to TRBJ2-1; 7 positions agree with TRBD2. Germline loops: CDR1 SNHLY, CDR2 FYNNEI. This CDR3 spans 14 amino acids. Trimming took 5 bases from V and 9 from J; bases not matched to a gene: 10.

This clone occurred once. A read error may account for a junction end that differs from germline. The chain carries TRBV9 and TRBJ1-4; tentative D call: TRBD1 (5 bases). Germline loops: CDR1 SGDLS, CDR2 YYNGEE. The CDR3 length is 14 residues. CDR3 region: CASSVEQEDEKPFF. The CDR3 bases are TGTGCCAGCAGCGTAGAACAGGAGGATGAAAAACCGTTTTTT.

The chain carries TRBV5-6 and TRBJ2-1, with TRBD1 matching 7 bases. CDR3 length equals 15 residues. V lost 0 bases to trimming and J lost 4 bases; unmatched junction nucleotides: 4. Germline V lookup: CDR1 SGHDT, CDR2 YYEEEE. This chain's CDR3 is CASSLGGGAYNEQFF. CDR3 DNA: TGTGCCAGCAGCTTGGGAGGGGGCGCTTACAATGAGCAGTTCTTC. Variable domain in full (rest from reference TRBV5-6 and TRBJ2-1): DAGVTQSPTHLIKTRGQQVTLRCSPKSGHDTVSWYQQALGQGPQFIFQYYEEEERQRGNFPDRFSGHQFPNYSSELNVNALLLGDSALYLCASSLGGGAYNEQFFGPGTRLTVL.

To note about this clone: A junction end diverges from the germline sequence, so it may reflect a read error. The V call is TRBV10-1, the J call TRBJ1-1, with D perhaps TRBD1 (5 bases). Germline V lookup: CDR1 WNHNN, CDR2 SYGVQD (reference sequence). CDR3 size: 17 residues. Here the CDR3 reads CASTEGRAGHLSSEAFF. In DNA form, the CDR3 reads TGCGCCAGCACTGAGGGGAGGGCGGGCCATCTTTCATCTGAAGCTTTCTTT.

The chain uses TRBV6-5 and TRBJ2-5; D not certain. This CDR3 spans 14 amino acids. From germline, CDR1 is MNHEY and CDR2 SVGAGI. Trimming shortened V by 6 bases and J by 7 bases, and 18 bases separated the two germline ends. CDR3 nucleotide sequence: TGTGCCAGCAGCCCCCTTCTCGGCGAAGGGACCCAGTACTTC. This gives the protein CASSPLLGEGTQYF.

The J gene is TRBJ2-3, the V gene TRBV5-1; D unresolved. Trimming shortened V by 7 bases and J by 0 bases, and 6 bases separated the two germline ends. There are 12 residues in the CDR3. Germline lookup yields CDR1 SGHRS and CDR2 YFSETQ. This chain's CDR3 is CASPPSTDTQYF. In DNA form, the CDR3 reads TGCGCCAGCCCTCCAAGCACAGATACGCAGTATTTT.

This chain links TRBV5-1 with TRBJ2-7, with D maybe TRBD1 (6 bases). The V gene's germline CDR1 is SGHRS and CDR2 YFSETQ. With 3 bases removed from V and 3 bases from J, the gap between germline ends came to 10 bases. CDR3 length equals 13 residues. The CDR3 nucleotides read TGCGCCAGCAGCTCACAGGGAAACTACGAGCAGTACTTC. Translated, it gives CASSSQGNYEQYF.

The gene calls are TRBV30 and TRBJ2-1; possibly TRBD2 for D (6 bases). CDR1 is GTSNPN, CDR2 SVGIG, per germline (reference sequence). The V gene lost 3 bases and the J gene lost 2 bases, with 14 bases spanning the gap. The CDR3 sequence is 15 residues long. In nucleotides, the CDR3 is TGTGCCTGGAGCCAACGGGGGACTCCCTACAATGAGCAGTTCTTC. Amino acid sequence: CAWSQRGTPYNEQFF.

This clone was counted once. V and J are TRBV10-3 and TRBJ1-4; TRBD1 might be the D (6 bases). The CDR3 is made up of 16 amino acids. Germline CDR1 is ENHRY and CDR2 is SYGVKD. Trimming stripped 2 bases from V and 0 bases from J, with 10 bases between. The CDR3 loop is CAISEQGSATNEKLFF. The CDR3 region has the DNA TGTGCCATCAGTGAGCAGGGGTCAGCAACTAATGAAAAACTGTTTTTT.

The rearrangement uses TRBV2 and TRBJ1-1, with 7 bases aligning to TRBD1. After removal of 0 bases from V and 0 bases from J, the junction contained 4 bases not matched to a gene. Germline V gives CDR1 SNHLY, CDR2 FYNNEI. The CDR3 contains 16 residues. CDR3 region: CASSEAEGAVNTEAFF. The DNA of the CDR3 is TGTGCCAGCAGTGAAGCGGAGGGGGCGGTGAACACTGAAGCTTTCTTT.

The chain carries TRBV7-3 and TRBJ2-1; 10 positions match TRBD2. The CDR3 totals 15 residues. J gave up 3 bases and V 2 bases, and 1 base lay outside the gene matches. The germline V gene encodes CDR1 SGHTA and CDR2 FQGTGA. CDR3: CASSLSSGGYNEQFF. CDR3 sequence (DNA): TGTGCCAGCAGCTTATCTAGCGGGGGCTACAATGAGCAGTTCTTC.

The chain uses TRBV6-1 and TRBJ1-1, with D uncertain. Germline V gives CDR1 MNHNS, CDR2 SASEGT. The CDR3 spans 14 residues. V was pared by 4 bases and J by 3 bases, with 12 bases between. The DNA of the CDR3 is TGTGCCAGCAGTGCTACCAGAGAACACACTGAAGCTTTCTTT. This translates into CASSATREHTEAFF.

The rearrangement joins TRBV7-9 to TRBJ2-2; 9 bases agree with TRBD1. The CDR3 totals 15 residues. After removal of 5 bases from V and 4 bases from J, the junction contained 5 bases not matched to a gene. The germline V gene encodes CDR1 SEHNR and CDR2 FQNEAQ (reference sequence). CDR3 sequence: CASSPNRGLTGELFF. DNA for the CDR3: TGTGCCAGCAGCCCCAACAGGGGGCTCACCGGGGAGCTGTTTTTT.

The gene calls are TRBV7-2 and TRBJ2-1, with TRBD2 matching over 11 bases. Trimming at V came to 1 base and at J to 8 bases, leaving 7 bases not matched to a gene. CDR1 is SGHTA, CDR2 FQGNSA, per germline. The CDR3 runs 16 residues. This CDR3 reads CASSLGSGRAVDEQFF. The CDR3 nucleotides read TGTGCCAGCAGCTTAGGTAGCGGGAGGGCGGTAGATGAGCAGTTCTTC.

Here the CDR3 reads CASSLGQGVGNQPQHF. CDR3 nucleotides: TGTGCCAGCAGTCTAGGACAGGGGGTCGGCAATCAGCCCCAGCATTTT. The rearrangement uses TRBV28 and TRBJ1-5; TRBD1 matches at 10 bases. This CDR3 comprises 16 residues. Trimming at V came to 5 bases and at J to 2 bases, leaving 6 bases not matched to a gene. CDR1 MDHEN and CDR2 SYDVKM come from the germline V gene.

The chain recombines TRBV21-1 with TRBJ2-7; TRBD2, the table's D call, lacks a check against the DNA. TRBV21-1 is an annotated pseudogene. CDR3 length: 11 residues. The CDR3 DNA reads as TGTGCCAGCAGCACTCCTTACGAGCAGTACTTC. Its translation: CASSTPYEQYF.

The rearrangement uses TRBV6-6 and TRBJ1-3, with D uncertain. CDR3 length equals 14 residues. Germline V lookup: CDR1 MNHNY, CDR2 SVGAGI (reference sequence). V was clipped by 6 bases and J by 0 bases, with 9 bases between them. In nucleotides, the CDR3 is TGTGCCAGCAGAGGACTTCGCTCTGGAAACACCATATATTTT. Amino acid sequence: CASRGLRSGNTIYF.

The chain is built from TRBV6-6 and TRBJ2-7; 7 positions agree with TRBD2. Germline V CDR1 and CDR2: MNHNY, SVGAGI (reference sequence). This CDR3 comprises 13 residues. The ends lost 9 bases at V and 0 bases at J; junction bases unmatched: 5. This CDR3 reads CARPGTTSYEQYF. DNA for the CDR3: TGTGCCAGACCCGGGACTACCTCCTACGAGCAGTACTTC.

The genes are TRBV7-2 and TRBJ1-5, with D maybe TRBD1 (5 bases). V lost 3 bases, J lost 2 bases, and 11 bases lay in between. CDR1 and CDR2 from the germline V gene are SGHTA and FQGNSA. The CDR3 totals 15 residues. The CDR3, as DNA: TGTGCCAGCAGCTTCGGGGCGGTAGGCAATCAGCCCCAGCATTTT. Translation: CASSFGAVGNQPQHF.

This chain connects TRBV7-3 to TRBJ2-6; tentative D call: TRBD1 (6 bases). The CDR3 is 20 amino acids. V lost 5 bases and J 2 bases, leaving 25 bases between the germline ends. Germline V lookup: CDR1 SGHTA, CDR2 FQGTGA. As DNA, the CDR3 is TGTGCCAGCAGCCCCCTTAGGGCCATTCAGGGGCTCCCTGGGGCCAACGTCCTGACTTTC. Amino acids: CASSPLRAIQGLPGANVLTF.

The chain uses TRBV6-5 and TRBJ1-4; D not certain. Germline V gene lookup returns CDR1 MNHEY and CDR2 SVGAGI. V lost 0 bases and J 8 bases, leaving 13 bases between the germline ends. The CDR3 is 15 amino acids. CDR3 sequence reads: CASSYSLLYVEKLFF. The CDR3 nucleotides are TGTGCCAGCAGTTACTCCCTTTTATATGTGGAAAAACTGTTTTTT.

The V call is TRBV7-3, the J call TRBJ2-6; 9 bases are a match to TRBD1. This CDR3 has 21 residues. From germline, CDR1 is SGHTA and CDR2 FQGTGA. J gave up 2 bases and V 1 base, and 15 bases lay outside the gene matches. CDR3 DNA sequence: TGTGCCAGCAGCTTAAATAGTCACAGGGGGCCTTTCGGAACTGGGGCCAACGTCCTGACTTTC. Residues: CASSLNSHRGPFGTGANVLTF.

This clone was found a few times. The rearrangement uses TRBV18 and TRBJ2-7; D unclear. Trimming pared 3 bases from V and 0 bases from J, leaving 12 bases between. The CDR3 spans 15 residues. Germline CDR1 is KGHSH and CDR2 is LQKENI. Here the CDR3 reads CASSPEQFFSYEQYF. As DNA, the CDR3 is TGTGCCAGCTCACCTGAACAGTTTTTCTCCTACGAGCAGTACTTC.